What follows are 32 T cell receptor beta chains derived from one specimen sequenced in a study of blood T cell repertoires in COVID-19. Some clones are missing from TCRdb's copy, which holds only in-frame ones; the method was immunoSEQ multiplex PCR. The sample contains hundreds of thousands of clones, around 85% of which appear only once. The sample taken for sequencing was peripheral blood. All receptors come from a woman in her twenties or thirties who had recovered from COVID-19.

The chain has TRBV7-2 and TRBJ2-7, with D possibly being TRBD1 (6 bases). The CDR3 totals 13 residues. The germline V gene encodes CDR1 SGHTA and CDR2 FQGNSA. The germline V and J ends were trimmed by 3 bases and 3 bases, with 9 bases remaining between them. CDR3 nucleotide sequence: TGTGCCAGCAGCTTCGGACAGCTCTACGAGCAGTACTTC. Translation gives CASSFGQLYEQYF.

This chain connects TRBV6-5 to TRBJ1-2; TRBD1 might be the D (6 bases). Germline V gene lookup returns CDR1 MNHEY and CDR2 SVGAGI. Trimming cost V 8 bases and J 2 bases, with 12 bases left between them. This CDR3 is built from 13 residues. The CDR3 DNA is TGTGCCAGCCATCAACAGGGCAACTATGGCTACACCTTC. Encoded protein: CASHQQGNYGYTF.

The CDR3 spells CASSRGQGATEAFF. The CDR3 nucleotides are TGTGCCAGCAGCCGAGGACAGGGGGCCACTGAAGCTTTCTTT. This rearrangement joins TRBV2 to TRBJ1-1, with 11 bases lining up with TRBD1. The germline gives CDR1 SNHLY, CDR2 FYNNEI. V dropped 6 bases and J dropped 4; count of bases not matched to a gene: 4. The CDR3 extends over 14 amino acids.

V usage is TRBV28 and J usage is TRBJ1-2; no definite D call. Germline V lookup: CDR1 MDHEN, CDR2 SYDVKM. The V end lost 3 bases, the J end lost 5 bases, and 10 bases lay between the germline ends. The CDR3 extends over 13 amino acids. The CDR3 DNA follows: TGTGCCAGCAGTTTCTCACAGTTTTATGGCTACACCTTC. Protein sequence: CASSFSQFYGYTF.

The chain uses TRBV18 and TRBJ2-5; a weak D match, TRBD2 (5 bases). V gave up 2 bases and J gave up 3 bases, with 10 bases separating them. CDR1 and CDR2 from the germline V gene are KGHSH and LQKENI. The CDR3 extends over 14 amino acids. CDR3 residues: CASSPGREEETQYF. The CDR3 bases are TGTGCCAGCTCACCAGGGAGAGAAGAAGAGACCCAGTACTTC.

In its sample, this clone was seen many times. The rearrangement uses TRBV5-1 and TRBJ2-2; TRBD1 is a possible D gene (5 bases). The V and J ends lost 0 bases and 3 bases respectively, with 6 bases between them. The CDR3 spans 14 residues. Germline V lookup: CDR1 SGHRS, CDR2 YFSETQ. The CDR3 sequence is CASSLEGYTGELFF. The CDR3 region has the DNA TGCGCCAGCAGCTTGGAGGGGTACACCGGGGAGCTGTTTTTT.

The genes are TRBV30 and TRBJ2-7; D is possibly TRBD2 (6 bases). The V end was cut by 0 bases, the J end by 2 bases, with 14 bases between. The CDR3 runs 15 residues. Germline-derived CDR1 and CDR2 are GTSNPN and SVGIG (reference sequence). Here the CDR3 reads CAWSVPGGVAYEQYF. The CDR3 nucleotides are TGTGCCTGGAGTGTACCGGGCGGGGTAGCCTACGAGCAGTACTTC. Full variable domain (missing parts from reference TRBV30 and TRBJ2-7): SQTIHQWPATLVQPVGSPLSLECTVEGTSNPNLYWYRQAAGRGLQLLFYSVGIGQISSEVPQNLSASRPQDRQFILSSKKLLLSDSGFYLCAWSVPGGVAYEQYFGPGTRLTVT.

V and J are TRBV11-2 and TRBJ1-1; D gene uncertain. Between the trimmed V and J ends, which lost 2 bases and 1 base, there was a span of 14 bases. This CDR3 is built from 16 residues. CDR1 and CDR2 from the germline V gene are SGHAT and FQNNGV. CDR3 nucleotides: TGTGCCAGCAGCTTAACGCCCCGGGTGGGGAACACTGAAGCTTTCTTT. Amino acid sequence: CASSLTPRVGNTEAFF.

V is TRBV5-1 and J is TRBJ2-5; D is undetermined. Looked up from germline, CDR1 is SGHRS and CDR2 is YFSETQ. The CDR3 runs 15 residues. V was clipped by 0 bases and J by 2 bases, with 11 bases between them. DNA of the CDR3: TGCGCCAGCAGCTTGGCGTCAGATCCGCAAGAGACCCAGTACTTC. Its protein is CASSLASDPQETQYF.

This chain connects TRBV7-9 to TRBJ1-5, with TRBD1 matching over 8 bases. CDR1 SEHNR and CDR2 FQNEAQ come from the germline V gene (reference sequence). J lost 9 bases, V lost 4 bases, and 2 bases had no gene match. CDR3 size: 12 residues. The CDR3 sequence: CASSWTGRPQHF. In nucleotides, the CDR3 is TGTGCCAGCAGCTGGACAGGGCGGCCCCAGCATTTT.

The chain uses TRBV19 and TRBJ1-2; D perhaps matches TRBD1 (5 bases). The germline CDR1 and CDR2 sequences are LNHDA and SQIVND (reference sequence). The CDR3 has 15 amino acids. V shed 3 bases and J shed 0 bases, with 11 bases lying between them. The CDR3 sequence: CASSILGGANYGYTF. The DNA for the CDR3 is TGTGCCAGTAGTATTCTAGGAGGGGCTAACTATGGCTACACCTTC. Variable domain in full (rest from reference TRBV19 and TRBJ1-2): DGGITQSPKYLFRKEGQNVTLSCEQNLNHDAMYWYRQDPGQGLRLIYYSQIVNDFQKGDIAEGYSVSREKKESFPLTVTSAQKNPTAFYLCASSILGGANYGYTFGSGTRLTVV.

This chain connects TRBV6-1 to TRBJ2-2; D remains ambiguous. The germline V and J ends were trimmed by 0 bases and 4 bases, with 9 bases remaining between them. This CDR3 is built from 15 residues. Per germline, CDR1 MNHNS and CDR2 SASEGT. The CDR3 loop reads CASSEAPGSTGELFF. The CDR3 DNA reads TGTGCCAGCAGTGAAGCCCCAGGATCCACCGGGGAGCTGTTTTTT.

The V call is TRBV28, the J call TRBJ2-2; 9 nucleotides line up with TRBD1. Germline-derived CDR1 and CDR2 are MDHEN and SYDVKM. The CDR3 loop spans 15 amino acids. Losses at the gene ends were 5 bases for V and 5 bases for J; bases not matched to a gene: 6. The CDR3 protein is CASSTGGVKTGELFF. CDR3 coding DNA: TGTGCCAGCAGTACAGGGGGCGTAAAAACCGGGGAGCTGTTTTTT.

The chain links TRBV9 to TRBJ1-2, with a weak D call TRBD1 (6 bases). From germline, CDR1 is SGDLS and CDR2 YYNGEE. Trimming cost V 4 bases and J 3 bases, with 16 bases left between them. The CDR3 loop spans 15 amino acids. Here the CDR3 DNA reads TGTGCCAGCAGCCCCGGGACAATTTACGACTATGGCTACACCTTC. It yields the protein CASSPGTIYDYGYTF.

The rearrangement uses TRBV7-9 and TRBJ2-5; D unclear. From germline, CDR1 is SEHNR and CDR2 FQNEAQ (reference sequence). The V gene lost 2 bases and the J gene lost 1 base, with 5 bases spanning the gap. CDR3 length: 13 amino acids. CDR3 in DNA: TGTGCCAGCAGCTTAATTAGCCAAGAGACCCAGTACTTC. Translation: CASSLISQETQYF. The full variable domain, rest sourced from reference TRBV7-9 and TRBJ2-5, is DTGVSQNPRHKITKRGQNVTFRCDPISEHNRLYWYRQTLGQGPEFLTYFQNEAQLEKSRLLSDRFSAERPKGSFSTLEIQRTEQGDSAMYLCASSLISQETQYFGPGTRLLVL.

The chain carries TRBV27 and TRBJ1-6, with no clear D. CDR1 and CDR2 from the germline V gene are MNHEY and SMNVEV (reference sequence). CDR3 length equals 17 residues. The V end lost 5 bases, the J end lost 4 bases, and 18 bases lay between the germline ends. CDR3 sequence: CASSRKTSSQYNSPLHF. CDR3 nucleotide sequence: TGTGCCAGCAGTCGAAAGACATCTTCCCAGTATAATTCACCCCTCCACTTT.

J is TRBJ2-7 and V is TRBV27; 10 nucleotides agree with TRBD2. V lost 4 bases and J lost 4; bases outside the gene matches: 4. CDR1 is MNHEY and CDR2 is SMNVEV in the germline V gene (reference sequence). This CDR3 contains 14 residues. The CDR3 DNA sequence: TGTGCCAGCAGTTACCGGACTAGCGGTTACGAGCAGTACTTC. It codes for CASSYRTSGYEQYF.

V gene TRBV5-1 combines with J gene TRBJ2-7; 7 positions match TRBD1. CDR1 and CDR2 (germline): SGHRS, YFSETQ. Losses at the gene ends were 4 bases for V and 5 bases for J; bases not matched to a gene: 3. The length of the CDR3 is 12 residues. The CDR3 sequence is CASSQQGNEQYF. CDR3 nucleotide sequence: TGCGCCAGCAGCCAACAGGGGAACGAGCAGTACTTC.

Points on this clone: This sample includes further DNA sequences coding for the same CDR3. This chain uses TRBV7-3 with TRBJ2-3, with TRBD1 identical over 7 bases. The CDR3 has 14 residues. From germline, CDR1 is SGHTA and CDR2 FQGTGA. The trim removed 4 bases at V and 0 bases at J, leaving 1 base unmatched. The CDR3 reads CASSSDRSTDTQYF. CDR3 sequence (DNA): TGTGCCAGCAGCTCGGACAGGAGCACAGATACGCAGTATTTT.

J is TRBJ2-1 and V is TRBV19; D may be TRBD1 (5 bases). The CDR3 sequence is 14 residues long. V lost 5 bases, J lost 0 bases, and 8 bases lay in between. Germline-derived CDR1 and CDR2 are LNHDA and SQIVND (reference sequence). In DNA form, the CDR3 reads TGTGCCAGTAGTGACAGAGACTCCTACAATGAGCAGTTCTTC. This encodes CASSDRDSYNEQFF.

This chain links TRBV3-1 (or the pseudogene TRBV3-2) with TRBJ2-3; 7 nucleotides line up with TRBD2. Trimming took 1 base from V and 1 from J; bases not matched to a gene: 8. This CDR3 has 17 residues. Germline-derived CDR1 and CDR2 are LGHDT and YNNKEL (reference sequence). DNA of the CDR3: TGTGCCAGCAGCCAAGGGACTAGTATTATCGGCACAGATACGCAGTATTTT. This translates into CASSQGTSIIGTDTQYF.

The rearrangement joins TRBV5-1 to TRBJ2-3; TRBD2 aligns across 8 bases. The CDR3 loop spans 15 amino acids. V shed 3 bases and J 3 bases; nucleotides not matched to a gene: 6. Looked up from germline, CDR1 is SGHRS and CDR2 is YFSETQ. The CDR3 sequence: CASSYWSGGTDTQYF. CDR3 DNA: TGCGCCAGCAGCTATTGGAGCGGGGGAACAGATACGCAGTATTTT. The variable domain in full, with the rest retrieved from reference TRBV5-1 and TRBJ2-3, is KAGVTQTPRYLIKTRGQQVTLSCSPISGHRSVSWYQQTPGQGLQFLFEYFSETQRNKGNFPGRFSGRQFSNSRSEMNVSTLELGDSALYLCASSYWSGGTDTQYFGPGTRLTVL.

The chain joins TRBV4-2 to TRBJ2-7, with 8 bases aligning to TRBD1. J gave up 6 bases and V 1 base, and 11 bases lay outside the gene matches. Germline values: CDR1 LGHNA, CDR2 YNFKEQ. CDR3 length equals 16 residues. The CDR3 protein is CASSQVIGTQGVEQYF. The CDR3 bases are TGTGCCAGCAGCCAAGTGATCGGTACACAGGGGGTCGAGCAGTACTTC.

This rearrangement joins TRBV3-1 (or the pseudogene TRBV3-2) to TRBJ2-1; D possibly corresponds to TRBD2 (6 bases). V was shortened by 0 bases and J by 3 bases, with 12 bases between the two germline ends. The CDR3 is made up of 16 amino acids. From germline, CDR1 is LGHDT and CDR2 YNNKEL (reference sequence). The CDR3 DNA is TGTGCCAGCAGCCAAGATGCTGGCGGGAACTACAATGAGCAGTTCTTC. Its translation: CASSQDAGGNYNEQFF.

The rearrangement links TRBV7-9 to TRBJ2-7; 10 bases align to TRBD1. The germline V gene encodes CDR1 SEHNR and CDR2 FQNEAQ (reference sequence). CDR3 length: 14 amino acids. V shed 5 bases, J shed 5 bases, and the junction held 6 bases outside the gene matches. CDR3 sequence reads: CASSPDRGIDEQYF. The CDR3 bases are TGTGCCAGCAGCCCGGACAGGGGGATCGACGAGCAGTACTTC.

V gene TRBV20-1 combines with J gene TRBJ1-2; D may be TRBD1 (5 bases). Germline lookup yields CDR1 DFQATT and CDR2 SNEGSKA (reference sequence). Trimming removed 5 bases at V and 10 bases at J, with 14 bases between. This CDR3 region has 11 residues. CDR3 nucleotides: TGCAGTGCTGTTCGCAGGGCCGACTACACCTTC. This gives the protein CSAVRRADYTF.

This clone was found once. The rearrangement joins TRBV18 to TRBJ2-3; 9 nucleotides agree with TRBD2. V lost 2 bases to trimming and J lost 6 bases; unmatched junction nucleotides: 6. This CDR3 is 15 amino acids long. The germline CDR1 and CDR2 sequences are KGHSH and LQKENI. The CDR3 protein is CASSPETSGGDTQYF. The CDR3 region has the DNA TGTGCCAGCTCACCAGAGACTAGCGGCGGGGATACGCAGTATTTT.

V gene TRBV11-2 combines with J gene TRBJ2-5, with D perhaps matching TRBD1 (8 bases). Trimming removed 3 bases from V and 1 base from J, with 15 bases in between. Germline CDR1 SGHAT, CDR2 FQNNGV. The CDR3 loop spans 16 amino acids. The DNA of the CDR3 is TGTGCCAGCAGCTTCATACAGGGGGGGCCCCAAGAGACCCAGTACTTC. Translation gives CASSFIQGGPQETQYF.

This clone was observed once. The chain uses TRBV2 and TRBJ2-5; 11 nucleotides match TRBD2. The CDR3 runs to 15 residues. Germline CDR1 SNHLY, CDR2 FYNNEI. Trimming removed 5 bases from V and 3 bases from J; junction bases left unmatched: 5. Here the CDR3 reads CASSQLAGAEETQYF. The CDR3 bases are TGTGCCAGCAGTCAACTAGCGGGAGCAGAAGAGACCCAGTACTTC. The variable domain in full, with the rest retrieved from reference TRBV2 and TRBJ2-5, is EPEVTQTPSHQVTQMGQEVILRCVPISNHLYFYWYRQILGQKVEFLVSFYNNEISEKSEIFDDQFSVERPDGSNFTLKIRSTKLEDSAMYFCASSQLAGAEETQYFGPGTRLLVL.

The gene calls are TRBV7-9 and TRBJ1-2; D unresolved. Germline CDR1 and CDR2: SEHNR and FQNEAQ (reference sequence). Trimming left V 5 bases short and J 8 bases short, with 12 bases between. The CDR3 has 12 residues. CDR3 in amino acids: CASSDKGLGYTF. The CDR3 DNA follows: TGTGCCAGCAGCGATAAAGGACTGGGCTACACCTTC.

The chain is built from TRBV9 and TRBJ2-1; 10 bases are shared with TRBD2. Trimming removed 3 bases from V and 7 bases from J; junction bases left unmatched: 7. The CDR3 extends over 15 amino acids. In germline, CDR1 is SGDLS, CDR2 YYNGEE. The CDR3 loop reads CASSGPGLAINEQFF. The DNA for the CDR3 is TGTGCCAGCAGCGGGCCGGGACTAGCGATTAATGAGCAGTTCTTC.

The genes are TRBV10-3 and TRBJ1-2; possible D gene TRBD1, 6 bases. CDR3 length: 15 amino acids. CDR1 and CDR2 (germline): ENHRY, SYGVKD. The germline V and J ends were trimmed by 7 bases and 7 bases, with 22 bases remaining between them. CDR3 protein: CAINNNTGSSIGYTF. CDR3 nucleotide sequence: TGTGCCATCAATAATAATACAGGGTCTTCGATTGGCTACACCTTC.